What follows is one T cell receptor (beta chain) and its context. This record comes from a study of siplizumab effects on memory and regulatory T cells. Germline V gives CDR1 SGHDN, CDR2 FVKESK. The V and J ends lost 4 bases and 6 bases respectively, with 18 bases between them. The CDR3 sequence is 15 residues long. Data came from immunoSEQ multiplex PCR; TCRdb stores just in-frame clones and leaves some out. This sample yields around 99,000 clones, of which just over 90% are seen a single time; about 0.7% belongs to the top ten. Sequencing was done on a sample of Tregs sorted from blood. The V gene is TRBV14, the J gene TRBJ1-1, with D perhaps matching TRBD1 (5 bases). The TCR originated in a human donor in good health. The CDR3 sequence: CASSLWGVIGAEAFF. CDR3 coding DNA: TGTGCCAGCAGCCTCTGGGGGGTAATAGGGGCTGAAGCTTTCTTT.